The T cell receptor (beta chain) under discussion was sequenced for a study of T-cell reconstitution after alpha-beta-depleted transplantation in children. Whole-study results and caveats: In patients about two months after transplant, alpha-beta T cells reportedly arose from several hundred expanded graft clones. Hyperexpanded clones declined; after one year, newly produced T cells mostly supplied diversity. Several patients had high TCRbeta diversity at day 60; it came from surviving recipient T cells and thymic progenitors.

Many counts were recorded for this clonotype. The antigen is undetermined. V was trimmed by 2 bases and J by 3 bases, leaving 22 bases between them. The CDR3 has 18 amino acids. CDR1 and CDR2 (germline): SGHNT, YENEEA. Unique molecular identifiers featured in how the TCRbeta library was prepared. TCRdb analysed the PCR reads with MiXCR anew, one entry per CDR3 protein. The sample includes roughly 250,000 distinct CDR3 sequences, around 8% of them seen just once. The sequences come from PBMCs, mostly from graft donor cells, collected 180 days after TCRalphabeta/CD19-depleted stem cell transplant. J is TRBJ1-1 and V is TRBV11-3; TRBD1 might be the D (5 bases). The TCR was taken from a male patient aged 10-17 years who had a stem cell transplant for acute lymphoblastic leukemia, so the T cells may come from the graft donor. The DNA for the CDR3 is TGTGCCAGCAGCTTACGAGGACTTATACAAGGGGTTGACACTGAAGCTTTCTTT. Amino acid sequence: CASSLRGLIQGVDTEAFF.